The count of the clone carrying this TCR beta chain is one. These data are taken from a study of shared clonotypes between healthy human individuals. TCRdb's table, derived via immunoSEQ multiplex PCR, lists solely in-frame clones and lacks some. Among 700,000 or so clones listed, approximately 79% were seen once. The CDR3 sequence is 14 residues long. V was pared by 3 bases and J by 7 bases, with 15 bases between. The germline gives CDR1 LNHDA, CDR2 SQIVND (reference sequence). This TCR derives from a woman aged 30 to 39 in good health. This chain uses TRBV19 with TRBJ1-1; no clear D. Sequencing was carried out using memory CD4+ T cells sorted from blood. Stated subset: CD45RA-negative fraction. CDR3 DNA: TGTGCCAGTAGTATTAAGTCTAGGGAGTTTGAAGCTTTCTTT. Its translation is CASSIKSREFEAFF.